A single sample gave rise to the 2 T cell receptor beta chains below, sequenced in a study of human T cells and chemical hapten exposure. As for time point: patch test 1, 2 weeks after DPC sensitization. Treatment noted: therapeutic diphenylcyclopropenone sensitization with weekly scalp DPC. One entry per CDR3 protein, called by TCRdb with MiXCR from the RACE reads. The data hold some 110,000 distinct CDR3 sequences, with 9.5% to 13% observed a single time. Sequences were derived from whole blood, sampled in connection with sensitization to the hapten diphenylcyclopropenone (DPC). These receptors were taken from a woman between 50 and 59 years old with alopecia areata. Some clones in this sample may be carry-over from other donors' samples.

The sample holds a few counts of this clonotype. The chain is built from TRBV10-1 and TRBJ2-7; 9 positions match TRBD2. Germline CDR1 WNHNN, CDR2 SYGVQD (reference sequence). CDR3 length: 14 amino acids. V was clipped by 4 bases and J by 2 bases; unmatched bases: 3. The CDR3 bases are TGCGCCAGCAGTGGGACTAGCGTCGCCTACGAGCAGTACTTC. Its protein product is CASSGTSVAYEQYF.

V and J are TRBV28 and TRBJ1-1; no clear D gene. This CDR3 region has 12 residues. Trimming removed 5 bases at V and 5 bases at J, with 9 bases between. Germline CDR1 and CDR2: MDHEN and SYDVKM. The DNA of the CDR3 is TGTGCCAGCAGTCCCCGAAGAACTGAAGCTTTCTTT. It specifies CASSPRRTEAFF. The full variable domain, completed using reference TRBV28 and TRBJ1-1, is DVKVTQSSRYLVKRTGEKVFLECVQDMDHENMFWYRQDPGLGLRLIYFSYDVKMKEKGDIPEGYSVSREKKERFSLILESASTNQTSMYLCASSPRRTEAFFGQGTRLTVV.